Listed below are T cell receptor beta chains from one sample, sequenced in a study of OX40 agonist ivuxolimab in advanced cancers. TCRdb's copy holds only in-frame clones and misses some; the assay was immunoSEQ multiplex PCR. The sample gives 69,000 or so clones, 85% to 90% of which show up once; 5.5% to 6.5% is in the top ten. The specimen was CD4+ or CD8+ T cells sorted from blood, collected in a trial of the OX40 agonist ivuxolimab. The receptors derive from an adult with an advanced solid tumor such as melanoma, head and neck, liver or kidney cancer. Both conserved end residues are part of each CDR3. Each record gives: clone size, D gene, CDR3 length, J gene, V gene, CDR3 DNA, CDR3 protein. The D gene is left open where the match is weak. Clone size is shown for a subset of rows, as once, few, many or a class of expanded clone.

>NA|TRBD2|16|TRBJ2-3|TRBV7-7
TGTGCTAGCAGCCGGTGGACTAGCGGGAACCCAGATACGCAGTATTTT
CASSRWTSGNPDTQYF
>NA|NA|15|TRBJ1-1|TRBV30
TGTGCTTACGACCGGGAAGCGAATAGAGGGGATGAAGCTTTCTTT
CAYDREANRGDEAFF
>NA|TRBD2|16|TRBJ2-1|TRBV7-9
TGTGCCAGCAGCTCCGGGACTAGCGGGAGGTACAATGAGCAGTTCTTC
CASSSGTSGRYNEQFF
>NA|NA|13|TRBJ1-3|TRBV6-6
TGTGCCAGCAGTTACCCAGGGGGAAACACCATATATTTT
CASSYPGGNTIYF
>once|TRBD1|14|TRBJ1-1|TRBV7-2
TGTGCCAGCAGCTTAGCACAGGGGTACACTGAAGCTTTCTTT
CASSLAQGYTEAFF
>NA|TRBD1|15|TRBJ1-2|TRBV4-3
TGCGCCAGCAGCCGGGGGGGGACAGAGCCCTATGGCTACACCTTC
CASSRGGTEPYGYTF
>few|NA|12|TRBJ2-7|TRBV5-6
TGTGCCAGCAGTTCCGACAGGTACGAGCAGTACTTC
CASSSDRYEQYF
>NA|NA|14|TRBJ2-1|TRBV11-3
TGTGCCAGCAGCCCCCGTGAGGGGGAGCATGAGCAGTTCTTC
CASSPREGEHEQFF
>NA|NA|12|TRBJ2-2|TRBV7-3
TGTGCCAGCAGCTTAACCACCGGGGAGCTGTTTTTT
CASSLTTGELFF
>NA|NA|15|TRBJ2-3|TRBV9
TGTGCCAGCAGCGTACCTCCGGGCGGCACAGATACGCAGTATTTT
CASSVPPGGTDTQYF
>few|NA|12|TRBJ2-7|TRBV28
TGTGCCAGCAGTTTTAGGGGCTACGAGCAGTACTTC
CASSFRGYEQYF
>NA|NA|14|TRBJ1-1|TRBV4-2
TGTGCCAGCAGCCAACGAGCGGACAACACTGAAGCTTTCTTT
CASSQRADNTEAFF
>NA|NA|13|TRBJ1-1|TRBV6-5
TGTGCCAGCAGTACCGAAATGAACACTGAAGCTTTCTTT
CASSTEMNTEAFF
>NA|NA|13|TRBJ2-1|TRBV19
TGTGCCAGTAGTATCTTAGTGGCAAATGAGCAGTTCTTC
CASSILVANEQFF
>NA|NA|15|TRBJ2-1|TRBV9
TGTGCCAGCAGCGAGGGTGGGGGAAGCGGCCATGAGCAGTTCTTC
CASSEGGGSGHEQFF
>NA|TRBD1|14|TRBJ1-1|TRBV6-6
TGTGCCGGCGACCCCGGGACAGCGAACACTGAAGCTTTCTTT
CAGDPGTANTEAFF
>NA|NA|15|TRBJ1-5|TRBV19
TGTGCCAGTACCCATACCAGATACAACAATCAGCCCCAGCATTTT
CASTHTRYNNQPQHF
>NA|TRBD1|15|TRBJ2-7|TRBV29-1
TGCAGCGTTGAATACAACGGACAGGGGAACTACGAGCAGTACTTC
CSVEYNGQGNYEQYF
>few|NA|13|TRBJ1-1|TRBV6-5
TGTGCCAGCAGCGGGTCGGGGAACACTGAAGCTTTCTTT
CASSGSGNTEAFF
>NA|TRBD1|14|TRBJ1-5|TRBV30
TGTGCCTGGCAGACAGGGGGGGCCAATCAGCCCCAGCATTTT
CAWQTGGANQPQHF
>NA|NA|13|TRBJ2-5|TRBV5-4
TGTGCCAGCAGATCATGGGGGAGCGGGACCCAGTACTTC
CASRSWGSGTQYF